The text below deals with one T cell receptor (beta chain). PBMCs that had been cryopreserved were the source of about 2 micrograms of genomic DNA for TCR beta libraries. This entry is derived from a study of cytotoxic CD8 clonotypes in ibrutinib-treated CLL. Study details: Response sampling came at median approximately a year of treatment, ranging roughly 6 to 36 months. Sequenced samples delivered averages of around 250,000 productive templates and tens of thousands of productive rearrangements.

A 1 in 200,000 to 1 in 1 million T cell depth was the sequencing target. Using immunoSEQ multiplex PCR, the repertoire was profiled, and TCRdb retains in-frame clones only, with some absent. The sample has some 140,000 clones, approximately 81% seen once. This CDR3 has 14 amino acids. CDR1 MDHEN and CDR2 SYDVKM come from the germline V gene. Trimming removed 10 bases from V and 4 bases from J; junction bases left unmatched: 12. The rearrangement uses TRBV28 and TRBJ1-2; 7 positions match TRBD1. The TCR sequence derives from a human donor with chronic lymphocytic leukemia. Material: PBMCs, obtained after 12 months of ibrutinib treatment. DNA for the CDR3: TGTGCCACCACTCAGACAGGGATGATCTATGGCTACACCTTC. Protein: CATTQTGMIYGYTF.